What follows are 26 T cell receptor beta chains derived from one specimen sequenced in a study of CD8+CD57+ T cells in acquired aplastic anemia. All sequencing subjects had displayed CD8+CD57+ cell expansion on flow cytometry. Genomic DNA provided the template from which TCR beta VDJ and CDR3 profiles were obtained. Via MiXCR, TCRdb re-called the reads, giving one row per CDR3 protein. The sample carries roughly 180,000 distinct CDR3 sequences, less than 50% recorded once. The sample taken for sequencing was sorted CD4+, CD8+, or CD8+CD57+ T cells (not recorded which) from PBMCs. The source of these receptors is a human donor with aplastic anemia.

V is TRBV7-8 and J is TRBJ2-5; D gene uncertain. The CDR3 is 12 amino acids. The germline CDR1 and CDR2 sequences are SGHVS and FQNEAQ. With 5 bases removed from V and 5 bases from J, the gap between germline ends came to 9 bases. CDR3 sequence: CASSLDGETQYF. CDR3 DNA sequence: TGTGCCAGCAGCCTAGACGGGGAGACCCAGTACTTC.

About this clonotype itself: A read error may produce the germline difference seen at one junction end. The rearrangement uses TRBV10-1 and TRBJ1-5; D remains unclear. Germline V gene sequence: CDR1 WNHNN, CDR2 SYGVQD (reference sequence). This CDR3 region has 14 residues. Here the CDR3 DNA reads TGCGCCAGCAGTGATTCGGGAACCAATGAGCCCCAGCATTTT. Its translation is CASSDSGTNEPQHF.

This clonotype was seen more than once but under ten times. The rearrangement links TRBV2 to TRBJ2-3; D could derive from TRBD1 or TRBD2 (5 bases each). Germline CDR1 is SNHLY and CDR2 is FYNNEI. V gave up 7 bases and J gave up 3 bases, with 14 bases separating them. The length of the CDR3 is 14 residues. The CDR3 protein is CASKGTAQTDTQYF. Here the CDR3 DNA reads TGTGCCAGCAAAGGGACGGCCCAGACAGATACGCAGTATTTT.

With regard to this clonotype: The junction differs from germline at one of its ends, possibly a read error. The V gene is TRBV10-3, the J gene TRBJ2-2, with TRBD1 matching over 8 bases. The CDR3 totals 15 residues. Germline values: CDR1 ENHRY, CDR2 SYGVKD. The CDR3: CAVSILDRVYGELFF. In DNA, the CDR3 is TGTGCCGTCAGTATACTGGACAGGGTGTACGGGGAGCTGTTTTTT.

This clonotype was seen more than once but under ten times. This chain uses TRBV7-9 with TRBJ2-5; D is perhaps TRBD1 or TRBD2 (5 bases each). V dropped 5 bases and J dropped 9 bases, with 22 bases sitting between them. This CDR3 is built from 15 residues. Germline lookup yields CDR1 SEHNR and CDR2 FQNEAQ (reference sequence). The CDR3 DNA is TGTGCCAGCAGCCCCAAGGAGGACATCCGAGGAGCCCAGTACTTC. It codes for CASSPKEDIRGAQYF.

Turning to this clonotype: A much larger clone sits a single nucleotide away, making a read error possible. V gene TRBV10-3 combines with J gene TRBJ1-4, with D maybe TRBD1 (5 bases). Trimming left V 5 bases short and J 8 bases short, with 15 bases between. CDR1 ENHRY and CDR2 SYGVKD come from the germline V gene. CDR3 length: 14 amino acids. The chain's CDR3 is CAISLTGVGEKLFF. The DNA of the CDR3 is TGTGCCATCAGTTTAACAGGAGTGGGAGAAAAACTGTTTTTT.

This clonotype appeared many times. The chain uses TRBV19 and TRBJ1-5; TRBD1 matches 12 bases. The CDR3 contains 16 residues. V was clipped by 6 bases and J by 7 bases; unmatched bases: 10. Germline loops: CDR1 LNHDA, CDR2 SQIVND (reference sequence). Here the CDR3 DNA reads TGTGCCAGTAGACCTGGGGGGACAGGGGGCAGACAGCCCCAGCATTTT. The encoded protein is CASRPGGTGGRQPQHF.

The V gene is TRBV7-9, the J gene TRBJ1-4; D uncertain. Germline V gene lookup returns CDR1 SEHNR and CDR2 FQNEAQ (reference sequence). CDR3 length: 13 amino acids. Trimming stripped 5 bases from V and 8 bases from J, with 12 bases between. The CDR3 here is CASSPEVFEKLFF. The CDR3 DNA is TGTGCCAGCAGCCCCGAGGTCTTCGAAAAACTGTTTTTT.

This clonotype appeared many times. The genes are TRBV19 and TRBJ2-3; D may be TRBD1 or TRBD2 (5 bases each). This CDR3 has 16 residues. V lost 5 bases and J 2 bases, leaving 17 bases between the germline ends. Germline V CDR1 and CDR2: LNHDA, SQIVND (reference sequence). DNA of the CDR3: TGTGCCAGTAGTCCCTCGGGACGGCCGTACACAGATACGCAGTATTTT. Translated, it gives CASSPSGRPYTDTQYF.

This clonotype was observed at least ten times. The rearrangement joins TRBV19 to TRBJ1-2, with 11 bases that match TRBD1. Unmatched junction bases numbered 6, after V lost 5 bases and J lost 4 bases. Germline V lookup: CDR1 LNHDA, CDR2 SQIVND (reference sequence). The CDR3 is 15 amino acids. Written as DNA, the CDR3 is TGTGCCAGTAGTGGACAGGGGGCTGGGATCTATGGCTACACCTTC. Protein: CASSGQGAGIYGYTF.

This clonotype was counted between two and nine times. The chain carries TRBV30 and TRBJ2-4, with 7 nucleotides matching TRBD2. V shed 3 bases and J 9 bases; nucleotides not matched to a gene: 8. The CDR3 has 13 residues. CDR1 GTSNPN and CDR2 SVGIG come from the germline V gene (reference sequence). In DNA, the CDR3 is TGTGCCTGGAGCGTACCGGGGGGAGGCATTCAGTACTTC. Its protein product is CAWSVPGGGIQYF.

This sequence joins TRBV28 and TRBJ2-5, with 11 bases matching TRBD2. J was trimmed by 1 base and V by 6 bases; bases with no gene match: 7. The CDR3 consists of 16 residues. Germline V gives CDR1 MDHEN, CDR2 SYDVKM. CDR3 in amino acids: CASSLTSGGIQETQYF. The CDR3 nucleotides read TGTGCCAGCAGCCTTACTAGCGGGGGAATCCAAGAGACCCAGTACTTC. Full variable domain (remainder filled in from reference TRBV28 and TRBJ2-5): DVKVTQSSRYLVKRTGEKVFLECVQDMDHENMFWYRQDPGLGLRLIYFSYDVKMKEKGDIPEGYSVSREKKERFSLILESASTNQTSMYLCASSLTSGGIQETQYFGPGTRLLVL.

The chain links TRBV6-4 to TRBJ2-1; D uncertain. V was pared by 0 bases and J by 5 bases, with 5 bases between. The CDR3 spans 13 residues. In germline, CDR1 is MRHNA, CDR2 SNTAGT. CDR3 amino acids: CASSDSDNNEQFF. In nucleotides, the CDR3 is TGTGCCAGCAGTGACTCCGACAACAATGAGCAGTTCTTC.

The chain is built from TRBV24-1 and TRBJ2-5; 9 bases agree with TRBD1. CDR1 KGHDR and CDR2 SFDVKD come from the germline V gene. V trimming: 6 bases; J trimming: 4 bases; junction bases outside the gene matches: 8. This CDR3 region has 15 residues. In nucleotides, the CDR3 is TGTGCCACCAGTACGCCCACAGGGGGCGTAGAGACCCAGTACTTC. Translation: CATSTPTGGVETQYF.

This clonotype came up many times. The genes are TRBV10-2 and TRBJ1-4; 10 bases agree with TRBD1. Germline assignment: CDR1 WSHSY and CDR2 SAAADI. This CDR3 comprises 14 residues. Trimming cost V 8 bases and J 7 bases; bases outside gene matches: 7. CDR3: CASCGQGVGEKLFF. CDR3 DNA: TGCGCCAGCTGTGGACAGGGGGTTGGTGAAAAACTGTTTTTT.

This clonotype was observed a handful of times. The chain carries TRBV19 and TRBJ2-5, with D tentatively TRBD2 (6 bases). Per germline, CDR1 LNHDA and CDR2 SQIVND (reference sequence). The CDR3 contains 14 residues. V lost 9 bases to trimming and J lost 5 bases, with 19 bases between them. Here the CDR3 DNA reads TGTGCCAGCAGCTCCGGGGAGCGGGTGGAGACCCAGTACTTC. Protein product: CASSSGERVETQYF.

The J gene is TRBJ1-1, the V gene TRBV10-1; no definite D call. Per germline, CDR1 WNHNN and CDR2 SYGVQD (reference sequence). This CDR3 is built from 20 residues. V lost 1 base and J lost 4, with 28 bases in between. CDR3 region: CASSECYGRVGYVVGTEAFF. For the CDR3, the DNA is TGCGCCAGCAGTGAGTGTTACGGGAGGGTAGGGTATGTGGTGGGCACTGAAGCTTTCTTT.

The J gene is TRBJ2-7, the V gene TRBV19; tentative D call: TRBD2 (5 bases). The CDR3 covers 15 residues. Germline V lookup: CDR1 LNHDA, CDR2 SQIVND (reference sequence). V lost 8 bases and J 5 bases, leaving 22 bases between the germline ends. In DNA form, the CDR3 reads TGTGCCAGTGGGAGTTGGGGTAGCAGAAGGGACGAGCAGTACTTC. Amino acids: CASGSWGSRRDEQYF.

In this sample, this clonotype turned up many times. The CDR3 protein is CAWTAGQYEQYF. For the CDR3, the DNA is TGTGCCTGGACAGCTGGACAGTACGAGCAGTACTTC. The V gene is TRBV30, the J gene TRBJ2-7; possibly TRBD1 for D (6 bases). Trimming took 4 bases from V and 4 from J, leaving 11 bases between them. CDR1 is GTSNPN, CDR2 SVGIG, per germline (reference sequence). This CDR3 spans 12 amino acids.

The gene calls are TRBV29-1 and TRBJ2-3; D could derive from TRBD1 or TRBD2 (5 bases each). V gave up 8 bases and J gave up 0 bases, with 12 bases separating them. Germline loops: CDR1 SQVTM, CDR2 ANQGSEA. There are 13 residues in the CDR3. CDR3 region: CSLGRGSTDTQYF. CDR3 DNA: TGCAGCTTGGGACGCGGTAGCACAGATACGCAGTATTTT.

This chain uses TRBV3-1 with TRBJ2-5; the D gene is possibly TRBD1 (6 bases). The CDR3 runs to 16 residues. Trimming pared 4 bases from V and 2 bases from J, leaving 17 bases between. CDR1 and CDR2 (germline): LGHDT, YNNKEL (reference sequence). Written as DNA, the CDR3 is TGTGCCAGCAGCCTAGTTACCGGGACAAAACAAGAGACCCAGTACTTC. Translated: CASSLVTGTKQETQYF.

CDR3 region: CASSWTGATGRNEQFF. CDR3 bases: TGTGCCAGCAGCTGGACGGGAGCTACCGGCCGTAATGAGCAGTTCTTC. The chain combines TRBV7-3 with TRBJ2-1; weak D call: TRBD2 (6 bases). This CDR3 comprises 16 residues. Germline lookup yields CDR1 SGHTA and CDR2 FQGTGA. The V end was cut by 4 bases, the J end by 7 bases, with 20 bases between.

The rearrangement uses TRBV7-9 and TRBJ1-4; D unresolved. The V end lost 1 base, the J end lost 6 bases, and 12 bases lay between the germline ends. Germline V gives CDR1 SEHNR, CDR2 FQNEAQ (reference sequence). CDR3 length equals 15 residues. The CDR3, as DNA: TGTGCCAGCAGCTTAGTCGGCGGACGGGATGAAAAACTGTTTTTT. Translating gives CASSLVGGRDEKLFF.

This clonotype was observed many times. This chain connects TRBV6-1 to TRBJ1-2; the D is unclear. Looked up from germline, CDR1 is MNHNS and CDR2 is SASEGT. The CDR3 is 13 amino acids. Trimming stripped 6 bases from V and 4 bases from J, with 12 bases between. CDR3 residues: CASRTQQIYGYTF. CDR3 nucleotide sequence: TGTGCCAGCAGGACGCAGCAAATCTATGGCTACACCTTC.

The J gene is TRBJ2-7, the V gene TRBV10-1; D may be TRBD1 (5 bases). The germline V gene has CDR1 WNHNN and CDR2 SYGVQD (reference sequence). V was clipped by 5 bases and J by 3 bases, with 14 bases between them. The CDR3 has 14 residues. CDR3 residues: CASSQGRLVYEQYF. The CDR3 nucleotides are TGCGCCAGCAGTCAGGGTCGACTGGTCTACGAGCAGTACTTC.

This clonotype occurred many times. This rearrangement joins TRBV4-1 to TRBJ1-2, with D unclear. The CDR3 has 14 residues. Germline CDR1 reads MGHRA; CDR2 reads YSYEKL. V was cut by 0 bases and J by 4 bases, with 9 bases left in between. As DNA, the CDR3 is TGCGCCAGCAGCCAAGACCCCGGGTCCTATGGCTACACCTTC. This gives the protein CASSQDPGSYGYTF.